This TCR beta chain was documented in a study of T cells after posttransplantation cyclophosphamide. Profiling relied on immunoSEQ multiplex PCR, and the TCRdb table lists in-frame clones only, not all of them. Altogether about 22,000 clones are present, approximately 97% being singletons, with the ten largest covering around 0.15%. In regard to this clone: Its antigen is still unknown.

Findings of the study overall: Later post-transplant blood repertoires were often dominated by donor CD8+ memory clones. Skin or GI-infiltrating T cells shared few TRB sequences with blood. TRB clonality was highly associated with recipient CMV seropositivity and reactivation.

CDR1 and CDR2 from the germline V gene are ENHRY and SYGVKD. This CDR3 is 16 amino acids long. Trimming took off 0 bases at V and 0 bases at J, with 10 bases between the two ends. Cells defined as naive were viable CD3+CD4+ or CD3+CD8+ and CCR7+CD45RA+CD45RO-CD95-CD27+CD28+. The clonotype comes from a man aged 50-60 years in good health, CMV-negative, and a related stem cell transplant donor. The sample comprised naive CD4+ T cells sorted from PBMCs. The V and J genes are TRBV10-3 and TRBJ2-3; no definite D call. CDR3 residues: CAISESPRTSTDTQYF. CDR3 DNA: TGTGCCATCAGTGAGTCTCCTCGAACTAGCACAGATACGCAGTATTTT.